This T cell receptor beta chain was sequenced in a study of identical twins. TCRdb ran MiXCR on the 5' RACE reads and lists one entry per CDR3 protein. The table shows 650,000 to 750,000 distinct CDR3 sequences, with about 20% occurring only once. The CDR3 consists of 19 residues. V was shortened by 2 bases and J by 0 bases, with 21 bases between the two germline ends. Looked up from germline, CDR1 is LNHNV and CDR2 is YYDKDF (reference sequence). These data were also filed under a second study, of T cells expressing NK-cell markers.

The J gene is TRBJ2-3, the V gene TRBV15; perhaps D is TRBD1 or TRBD2 (6 bases each). The sample taken for sequencing was PBMCs. The sequence was collected from a young woman in good health. The CDR3 region has the DNA TGTGCCACCAGCAGACTGGGACCCCGGGGGCACTCTAGCACAGATACGCAGTATTTT. It translates to CATSRLGPRGHSSTDTQYF.